Described below is a single T cell receptor beta chain sequence and its context. This record comes from a study of cytomegalovirus exposure and HLA in healthy donors. This CDR3 is built from 15 residues. Germline CDR1 is SQVTM and CDR2 is ANQGSEA. PCR primers comprised 60 Vbeta and 13 Jbeta primers. Some clones are missing from TCRdb's copy, which holds only in-frame ones; the method was immunoSEQ multiplex PCR. Recorded for this sample: approximately 40,000 clones. The rearrangement uses TRBV29-1 and TRBJ1-1; 8 bases fit TRBD1. Sequences were obtained from PBMCs. The sequence was obtained from a human donor in good health. In DNA form, the CDR3 reads TGCAGGGGGGCAGGGGGCGCCGCTGGTGGTACTGAAGCTTTCTTT. It specifies CRGAGGAAGGTEAFF. The whole variable domain, filled in from reference TRBV29-1 and TRBJ1-1, reads SAVISQKPSRDICQRGTSLTIQCQVDSQVTMMFWYRQQPGQSLTLIATANQGSEATYESGFVIDKFPISRPNLTFSTLTVSNMSPEDSSIYLCRGAGGAAGGTEAFFGQGTRLTVV.